A single sample is the source of the 5 T cell receptor beta chains below, sequenced in a study of identical twins. TCRdb analysed the 5' RACE reads with MiXCR anew, one entry per CDR3 protein. Among some 730,000 distinct CDR3 sequences listed, 18% were seen once. The sample was also linked to a second study, of T cells expressing NK-cell markers.

The sample taken for sequencing was PBMCs. These receptors were taken from a woman younger than 30 in good health.

The rearrangement uses TRBV7-9 and TRBJ1-2; tentatively, D is TRBD1 (6 bases). The CDR3 loop spans 12 amino acids. The V gene's germline CDR1 is SEHNR and CDR2 FQNEAQ (reference sequence). V was clipped by 8 bases and J by 6 bases, with 13 bases between them. The CDR3 bases are TGTGCCAGCGATGAACAGGGTCATGGCTACACCTTC. Translating gives CASDEQGHGYTF.

This sequence joins TRBV6-6 and TRBJ1-1; 10 nucleotides match TRBD1. After removal of 10 bases from V and 8 bases from J, the junction contained 10 bases not matched to a gene. The germline CDR1 and CDR2 sequences are MNHNY and SVGAGI (reference sequence). The CDR3 covers 13 residues. CDR3 coding DNA: TGTGCCACCACCGGGACAGGGGTACCCGAAGCTTTCTTT. This translates into CATTGTGVPEAFF.

The chain has TRBV4-2 and TRBJ1-2; unclear D gene. Trimming removed 0 bases from V and 3 bases from J, with 8 bases in between. The length of the CDR3 is 14 residues. Germline V lookup: CDR1 LGHNA, CDR2 YNFKEQ. CDR3 coding DNA: TGTGCCAGCAGCCAAGATGACCTGTACTATGGCTACACCTTC. Translation: CASSQDDLYYGYTF.

The genes are TRBV5-1 and TRBJ1-1; the match to TRBD1 covers 7 bases. This CDR3 is 15 amino acids long. The V gene's germline CDR1 is SGHRS and CDR2 YFSETQ. The trim removed 5 bases at V and 2 bases at J, leaving 9 bases unmatched. This CDR3 reads CASSLLGTVNTEAFF. CDR3 in DNA: TGCGCCAGCAGTCTACTTGGGACAGTCAACACTGAAGCTTTCTTT.

The chain links TRBV10-3 to TRBJ2-7, with TRBD1 identical over 9 bases. Trimming took 4 bases from V and 5 from J; bases not matched to a gene: 0. The germline CDR1 and CDR2 sequences are ENHRY and SYGVKD. This CDR3 region has 12 residues. The CDR3 loop is CAISGTGDEQYF. CDR3 bases: TGTGCCATCAGTGGGACAGGGGACGAGCAGTACTTC.